The 20 T cell receptor beta chains below all came from one sample that was sequenced in a study of CD8+ T cells in alopecia areata. Once RNA had been extracted, it was reverse transcribed into cDNA to act as the sequencing template. Only in-frame clones appear in the TCRdb table, and some are missing; sequencing was by immunoSEQ multiplex PCR. Of approximately 180,000 clones listed, about 65% are singletons. Indicated treatment: oral pan-JAK inhibitor, 5-10 mg twice daily. Sample: CD4+ T cells sorted from blood, taken around week 50, from a patient treated with tofacitinib. These receptors were taken from a human donor with alopecia areata.

The chain carries TRBV4-3 and TRBJ1-5; possible D gene TRBD1, 6 bases. V was pared by 2 bases and J by 2 bases, with 16 bases between. The CDR3 extends over 17 amino acids. The germline gives CDR1 LGHNA, CDR2 YSLEER. The CDR3 region is CASSQTGGRGGNQPQHF. The DNA for the CDR3 is TGCGCCAGCAGCCAAACGGGGGGGCGCGGGGGCAATCAGCCCCAGCATTTT.

CDR3 nucleotide sequence: TGTGCCTGGACCCAAGAGCAAGGCTACTATGGCTACACCTTC. Translation: CAWTQEQGYYGYTF. The J gene is TRBJ1-2, the V gene TRBV30; no reliable D call. Germline V gene data show CDR1 as GTSNPN and CDR2 as SVGIG (reference sequence). Trimming took 4 bases from V and 3 from J, leaving 15 bases between them. CDR3 length: 14 amino acids.

The chain uses TRBV2 and TRBJ1-2, with TRBD1 matching 7 bases. Trimming at V came to 4 bases and at J to 8 bases, leaving 7 bases not matched to a gene. Germline CDR1 and CDR2: SNHLY and FYNNEI. This CDR3 has 13 residues. The CDR3 DNA is TGTGCCAGCAGTGGGGACAGCGGAGGGGGCTACACCTTC. It yields the protein CASSGDSGGGYTF.

The chain joins TRBV5-1 to TRBJ1-1, with 9 positions matching TRBD1. Per germline, CDR1 SGHRS and CDR2 YFSETQ. The CDR3 has 14 amino acids. After removal of 3 bases from V and 4 bases from J, the junction contained 4 bases not matched to a gene. The CDR3: CASSWTGDGTEAFF. CDR3 in DNA: TGCGCCAGCAGCTGGACAGGGGATGGCACTGAAGCTTTCTTT. Supplemented by reference TRBV5-1 and TRBJ1-1, the full variable domain reads KAGVTQTPRYLIKTRGQQVTLSCSPISGHRSVSWYQQTPGQGLQFLFEYFSETQRNKGNFPGRFSGRQFSNSRSEMNVSTLELGDSALYLCASSWTGDGTEAFFGQGTRLTVV.

This clone occurred a few times. The chain combines TRBV2 with TRBJ1-1; 8 bases are a match to TRBD1. This CDR3 has 16 amino acids. V lost 9 bases, J lost 0 bases, and 12 bases stayed unmatched. CDR1 is SNHLY, CDR2 FYNNEI, per germline. The CDR3, as DNA: TGTGCCAGTGGCCCCTGGACAGGGTTAATGAACACTGAAGCTTTCTTT. It yields the protein CASGPWTGLMNTEAFF. The full variable domain, rest sourced from reference TRBV2 and TRBJ1-1, is EPEVTQTPSHQVTQMGQEVILRCVPISNHLYFYWYRQILGQKVEFLVSFYNNEISEKSEIFDDQFSVERPDGSNFTLKIRSTKLEDSAMYFCASGPWTGLMNTEAFFGQGTRLTVV.

The chain is built from TRBV6-5 and TRBJ1-5, with D possibly matching TRBD1 (6 bases). The CDR3 totals 14 residues. V was trimmed by 6 bases and J by 6 bases, leaving 15 bases between them. Germline assignment: CDR1 MNHEY and CDR2 SVGAGI. CDR3 sequence: CASSLDRFRQPQHF. In DNA, the CDR3 is TGTGCCAGCAGCCTTGACAGGTTCCGTCAGCCCCAGCATTTT.

The chain is built from TRBV30 and TRBJ1-5, with D uncertain. The CDR3 is made up of 15 amino acids. V lost 5 bases, J lost 2 bases, and 16 bases lay in between. The V gene's germline CDR1 is GTSNPN and CDR2 SVGIG (reference sequence). The DNA of the CDR3 is TGTGCCTGGGCCGCCGGAGGGTTGGGCAATCAGCCCCAGCATTTT. Translated, it gives CAWAAGGLGNQPQHF.

The chain employs TRBV14 and TRBJ1-2; D call uncertain. The CDR3 loop spans 12 amino acids. CDR1 SGHDN and CDR2 FVKESK come from the germline V gene. V dropped 2 bases and J dropped 6 bases, with 7 bases sitting between them. The CDR3 sequence is CASSQRGNGYTF. The CDR3 DNA sequence: TGTGCCAGCAGCCAACGAGGGAATGGCTACACCTTC.

The V and J genes are TRBV27 and TRBJ1-1, with no clear D. The CDR3 spans 13 residues. Germline V gives CDR1 MNHEY, CDR2 SMNVEV (reference sequence). V lost 0 bases to trimming and J lost 5 bases, with 7 bases between them. The CDR3 DNA reads TGTGCCAGCAGTTTATCGGCGGGGACTGAAGCTTTCTTT. It specifies CASSLSAGTEAFF.

The gene calls are TRBV4-3 and TRBJ1-1; perhaps TRBD1 as D (6 bases). Trimming pared 4 bases from V and 1 base from J, leaving 7 bases between. The CDR3 extends over 13 amino acids. The V gene's germline CDR1 is LGHNA and CDR2 YSLEER. Here the CDR3 DNA reads TGCGCCAGCAGCCGAGGGGGGAACACTGAAGCTTTCTTT. Protein sequence: CASSRGGNTEAFF.

V and J are TRBV19 and TRBJ2-1; 8 nucleotides align to TRBD2. The junction had 15 bases not matched to a gene; V was cut back by 3 bases and J by 5 bases. Germline V gives CDR1 LNHDA, CDR2 SQIVND (reference sequence). The CDR3 is 18 amino acids. Here the CDR3 DNA reads TGTGCCAGTAGTATCTCCCCAGGACTAGCAGGCGCCAACAATGAGCAGTTCTTC. Translation: CASSISPGLAGANNEQFF.

The rearrangement joins TRBV4-3 to TRBJ2-7; D call uncertain. Germline V gene sequence: CDR1 LGHNA, CDR2 YSLEER. Trimming removed 2 bases at V and 6 bases at J, with 11 bases between. The CDR3 contains 13 residues. The CDR3 reads CASSQIQKGEQYF. The DNA for the CDR3 is TGCGCCAGCAGCCAAATACAGAAAGGCGAGCAGTACTTC.

The chain links TRBV6-6 to TRBJ1-6, with a tentative D call TRBD1 (5 bases). This CDR3 is 14 amino acids long. Trimming removed 6 bases at V and 9 bases at J, with 15 bases between. CDR1 is MNHNY, CDR2 SVGAGI, per germline (reference sequence). The CDR3 here is CASRNGARGSPLHF. CDR3 nucleotide sequence: TGTGCCAGCAGAAATGGGGCTAGGGGTTCACCCCTCCACTTT.

V usage is TRBV7-2 and J usage is TRBJ2-3; D tentatively reads TRBD1 or TRBD2 (7 bases each). The CDR3 is 14 amino acids. Germline CDR1 reads SGHTA; CDR2 reads FQGNSA. Between the trimmed V and J ends, which lost 5 bases and 6 bases, there was a span of 15 bases. The CDR3: CASSLRRGGDTQYF. CDR3 sequence (DNA): TGTGCCAGCAGCCTCCGCAGGGGGGGCGATACGCAGTATTTT.

J is TRBJ1-1 and V is TRBV29-1, with 7 bases lining up with TRBD1. CDR3 length: 13 amino acids. Trimming cost V 7 bases and J 1 base; bases outside gene matches: 6. Germline CDR1 is SQVTM and CDR2 is ANQGSEA. The CDR3 DNA is TGCAGCGCCGGACAGGCCAAGAACACTGAAGCTTTCTTT. It specifies CSAGQAKNTEAFF. The entire variable domain, with the rest obtained from reference TRBV29-1 and TRBJ1-1, is as follows: SAVISQKPSRDICQRGTSLTIQCQVDSQVTMMFWYRQQPGQSLTLIATANQGSEATYESGFVIDKFPISRPNLTFSTLTVSNMSPEDSSIYLCSAGQAKNTEAFFGQGTRLTVV.

This clone was seen a handful of times. The chain links TRBV12-5 to TRBJ2-1; D is uncertain. CDR3 size: 10 residues. The V gene lost 0 bases and the J gene lost 15 bases, with 6 bases spanning the gap. Looked up from germline, CDR1 is LGHNT and CDR2 is FRNRAP. CDR3 in DNA: TGTGCTAGTGGTTTGGTCCAGTCGTTCTTC. It yields the protein CASGLVQSFF.

This clone was counted at least ten times. The J gene is TRBJ2-6, the V gene TRBV7-3; 8 bases align to TRBD1. The CDR3 runs to 17 residues. Germline trimming cut 5 bases from V and 0 bases from J; bases unmatched to any gene: 6. The V gene's germline CDR1 is SGHTA and CDR2 FQGTGA. The CDR3 bases are TGTGCCAGCAGCCCTGGACAGGGCGGCTCTGGGGCCAACGTCCTGACTTTC. As protein: CASSPGQGGSGANVLTF.

The sample holds a few counts of this clone. The chain employs TRBV7-9 and TRBJ2-3; unclear D gene. This CDR3 contains 12 residues. Trimming stripped 4 bases from V and 2 bases from J, with 4 bases between. Germline lookup yields CDR1 SEHNR and CDR2 FQNEAQ (reference sequence). This CDR3 reads CASSYVTDTQYF. In nucleotides, the CDR3 is TGTGCCAGCAGCTACGTCACAGATACGCAGTATTTT.

In this sample, this clone turned up a few times. The chain has TRBV29-1 and TRBJ1-2, with 9 bases aligning to TRBD1. The CDR3 runs 14 residues. Germline V gene sequence: CDR1 SQVTM, CDR2 ANQGSEA. With V trimmed by 7 bases and J by 8 bases, 14 bases remained unmatched. This CDR3 reads CSAVPGQGLGGYTF. CDR3 nucleotide sequence: TGCAGCGCTGTCCCGGGACAGGGCCTAGGAGGCTACACCTTC.

This clone has more than one count but fewer than ten. The V gene is TRBV7-6, the J gene TRBJ1-2; 8 nucleotides line up with TRBD1. Germline V CDR1 and CDR2: SGHVS, FNYEAQ. CDR3 length: 15 amino acids. After removal of 1 base from V and 2 bases from J, the junction contained 3 bases not matched to a gene. The DNA of the CDR3 is TGTGCCAGCAGCTTAGGCGGACAGGGCAACTATGGCTACACCTTC. Amino acids: CASSLGGQGNYGYTF.